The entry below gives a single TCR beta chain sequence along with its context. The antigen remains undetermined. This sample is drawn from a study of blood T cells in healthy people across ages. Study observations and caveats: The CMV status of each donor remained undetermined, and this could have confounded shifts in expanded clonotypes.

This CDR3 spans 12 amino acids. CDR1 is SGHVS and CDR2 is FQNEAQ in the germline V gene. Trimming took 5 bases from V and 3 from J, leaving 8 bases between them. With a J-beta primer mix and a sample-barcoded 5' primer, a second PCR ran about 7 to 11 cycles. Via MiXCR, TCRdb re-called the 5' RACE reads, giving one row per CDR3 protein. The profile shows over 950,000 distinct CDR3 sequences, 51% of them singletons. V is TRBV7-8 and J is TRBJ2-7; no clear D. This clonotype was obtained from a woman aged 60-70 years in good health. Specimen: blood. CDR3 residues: CASSPIHYEQYF. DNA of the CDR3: TGTGCCAGCAGCCCTATCCACTACGAGCAGTACTTC.